This T cell receptor (beta chain) was captured by sequencing in a study of shared clonotypes between healthy human individuals. CDR1 is SGHAT, CDR2 FQNNGV, per germline. The CDR3 spans 15 residues. Trimming took 4 bases from V and 8 from J; bases not matched to a gene: 8. Generated by immunoSEQ multiplex PCR, the TCRdb table keeps only in-frame clones and is missing some. The sample has over a million clones, roughly 96% seen once. This TCR derives from a man aged 25 to 40 in good health. V gene TRBV11-2 combines with J gene TRBJ2-1, with TRBD2 identical over 10 bases. Specimen: naive CD4+ T cells sorted from blood. The subset denotes: CD45RA+ positively selected. This CDR3 reads CASSYGTSVRDEQFF. CDR3 DNA: TGTGCCAGCAGCTACGGGACTAGCGTTCGGGATGAGCAGTTCTTC.